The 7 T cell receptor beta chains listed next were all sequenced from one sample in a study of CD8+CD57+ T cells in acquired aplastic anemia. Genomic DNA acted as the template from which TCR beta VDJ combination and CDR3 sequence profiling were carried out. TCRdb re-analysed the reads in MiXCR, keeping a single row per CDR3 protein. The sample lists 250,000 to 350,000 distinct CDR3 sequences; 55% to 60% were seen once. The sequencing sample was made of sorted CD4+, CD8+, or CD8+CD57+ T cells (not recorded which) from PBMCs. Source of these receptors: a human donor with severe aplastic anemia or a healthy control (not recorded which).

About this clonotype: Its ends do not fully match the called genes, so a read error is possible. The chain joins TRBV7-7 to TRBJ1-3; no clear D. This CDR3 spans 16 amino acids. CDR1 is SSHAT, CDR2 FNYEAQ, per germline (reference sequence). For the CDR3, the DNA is TGTGCTAGCAGCCCTGGGAGGCTGTGCTCTGGAAACACCATATATTTT. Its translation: CASSPGRLCSGNTIYF.

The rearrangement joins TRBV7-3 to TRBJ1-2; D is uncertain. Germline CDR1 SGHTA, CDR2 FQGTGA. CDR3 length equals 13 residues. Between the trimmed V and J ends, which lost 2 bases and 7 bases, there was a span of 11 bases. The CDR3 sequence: CASSLAGCGGYTF. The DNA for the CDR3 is TGTGCCAGCAGCTTAGCGGGGTGCGGTGGCTACACCTTC.

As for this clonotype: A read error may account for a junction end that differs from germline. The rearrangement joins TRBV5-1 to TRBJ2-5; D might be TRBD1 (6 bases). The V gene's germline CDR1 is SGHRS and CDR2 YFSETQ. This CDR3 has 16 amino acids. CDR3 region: CASSYTTGTNQETQYF. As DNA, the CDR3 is TGTGCCAGCAGCTACACGACCGGGACAAACCAAGAGACCCAGTACTTC.

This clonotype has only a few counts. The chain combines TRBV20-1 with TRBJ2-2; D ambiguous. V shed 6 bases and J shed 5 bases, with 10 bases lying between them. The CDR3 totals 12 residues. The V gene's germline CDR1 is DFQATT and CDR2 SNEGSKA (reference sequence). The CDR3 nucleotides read TGCAGTGCGTCAGGCAAGACCGGGGAGCTGTTTTTT. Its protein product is CSASGKTGELFF.

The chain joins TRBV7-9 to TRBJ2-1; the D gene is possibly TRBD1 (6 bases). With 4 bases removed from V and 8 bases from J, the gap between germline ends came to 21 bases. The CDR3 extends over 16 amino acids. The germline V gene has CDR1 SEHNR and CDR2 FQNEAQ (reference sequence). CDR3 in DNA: TGTGCCAGCAGCTATCGAGGGGGAACGGGGAAGGATGAGCAGTTCTTC. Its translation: CASSYRGGTGKDEQFF.

CDR3 loop: CASSEFRDYVFF. The CDR3 DNA reads TGTGCCAGCAGTGAATTTAGGGACTACGTATTCTTC. V is TRBV6-1 and J is TRBJ2-1; 7 bases fit TRBD2. With V trimmed by 2 bases and J by 16 bases, 8 bases remained unmatched. Germline V gene data show CDR1 as MNHNS and CDR2 as SASEGT. This CDR3 is 12 amino acids long.

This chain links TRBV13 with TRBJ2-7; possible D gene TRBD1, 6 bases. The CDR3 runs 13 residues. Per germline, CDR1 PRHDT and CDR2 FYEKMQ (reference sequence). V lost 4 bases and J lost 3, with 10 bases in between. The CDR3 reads CASSYRDNYEQYF. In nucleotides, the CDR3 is TGTGCCAGCAGCTACCGGGACAACTACGAGCAGTACTTC. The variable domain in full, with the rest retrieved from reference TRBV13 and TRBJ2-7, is AAGVIQSPRHLIKEKRETATLKCYPIPRHDTVYWYQQGPGQDPQFLISFYEKMQSDKGSIPDRFSAQQFSDYHSELNMSSLELGDSALYFCASSYRDNYEQYFGPGTRLTVT.